This T cell receptor (beta chain) was sequenced in a study of T cell responses to AZD1222 COVID-19 vaccine. General observations from the study: Females made up more of the donors, who were largely white British, and clonal diversity may have come out too low. Among those given AZD1222, only six or seven were seropositive at baseline. Repertoire sampling happened only post peak T cell response. Unmutated variant regions are reportedly the target of nearly half of TCRs that are spike-specific.

Regarding this clone: Its specificity is not known.

Sequencing used immunoSEQ multiplex PCR; TCRdb keeps in-frame clones, though not all of them. Among around 150,000 clones listed, around 90% were seen once. V shed 0 bases and J shed 1 base, with 4 bases lying between them. CDR3 size: 13 residues. Germline V lookup: CDR1 SGHRS, CDR2 YFSETQ. The source material was peripheral blood, sampled on day 0 of MenACWY control vaccination. The TCR sequence derives from an adult in good health. The genes are TRBV5-1 and TRBJ1-1; no reliable D call. Here the CDR3 DNA reads TGCGCCAGCAGCTTGGACCCGAACACTGAAGCTTTCTTT. It specifies CASSLDPNTEAFF.